This T cell receptor (beta chain) was recorded in a study of T cell responses to AZD1222 COVID-19 vaccine. V lost 0 bases, J lost 8 bases, and 13 bases lay in between. Germline CDR1 is MGHRA and CDR2 is YSYEKL. The CDR3 is 15 residues long. Comment on this clone: The antigen is unknown.

Study-wide findings and caveats: Females made up more of the donors, who were largely white British, and clonal diversity may have come out too low. Reportedly, nearly half the spike-specific TCRs target unmutated variant regions.

Sequenced by immunoSEQ multiplex PCR; TCRdb stores in-frame clones only, minus some. The sample yields over 95,000 clones, roughly nine tenths seen once. The source is an adult in good health. This specimen was peripheral blood, taken on day 0 of AZD1222 vaccination. The genes are TRBV4-1 and TRBJ1-4; the D is unclear. CDR3 sequence: CASSQDVGGREKLFF. The DNA for the CDR3 is TGCGCCAGCAGCCAAGATGTGGGAGGCCGAGAAAAACTGTTTTTT.